Detailed here is one TCR beta chain. This clone was seen once. Its antigen is not yet known. Base-call qualities are not available, and no considerably larger clone is one nucleotide away. These data belong to a study of cytomegalovirus exposure and HLA in healthy donors (dated by TCRdb to about 2017). Background for the entire study: According to a later analysis, one platform produced both the roughly 130 validation repertoires and the 666 repertoires of the first cohort. The study aimed to test whether cataloging public T cell receptors could reveal signatures of past pathogen exposure. Along with the roughly 710-subject first cohort, a separate validation cohort of more than 90 different subjects was used. To predict cytomegalovirus infection status, the study brought together high-throughput TCR immunosequencing, statistical association of individual TCRs with disease status, and machine learning.

Library method: the immunoSEQ multiplex PCR assay. The authors' analysis ran thus. A statistical classification framework was developed to diagnose cytomegalovirus status using the catalog of TCR beta chain sequences. In its TCRdb copy, this immuneACCESS table keeps in-frame sequences only and misses some clones. Where compared with another copy, unresolved V genes explain less than half of these, and the others have no known cause. Clone size and V and J calls were adopted from that table, with D and trimming inferred from the DNA. The sample yields some 120,000 clones; 70% to 90% were counted once. The biggest ten clones account for around 1.9% of the sample. The study at large found these results: A later analysis had no HLA typing for the validation cohort, so co-occurrence there was scored across all 120 or so repertoires. Three of the identified cytomegalovirus-associated TCR beta chains were confirmed in vitro to be specific for cytomegalovirus antigens. The authors suggested that the approach could potentially be extended to other disease states and immunological phenotypes. Most TCR sequences were seen in very few donors, while some public TCRs were found in many individuals. Subsequent analysis determined that TCRs grouped into clusters in the first cohort also showed a tendency toward co-occurrence across the 120 validation repertoires, and 85% to 95% of cluster scores exceeded 0. Cytomegalovirus status was reported to be diagnosed by the classifier with high specificity and sensitivity in both the original and validation cohorts. The study listed approximately 150 TCR beta chains as associated with cytomegalovirus.

The donors were included in the validation cohort of over a hundred subjects, a group kept apart from the roughly 700-subject first cohort. There are 15 amino acids in the CDR3, from cysteine to phenylalanine inclusive. Here the CDR3 DNA is all that survives: 45 bases in frame from base 1. In the germline V gene (reference sequence), CDR1 corresponds to MNHEY and CDR2 to SMNVEV. The germline ends are 18 bases apart after V is trimmed by 6 bases and J by 4 bases. The source of this sequence is a woman aged 18-30 years in good health and CMV-seronegative. The rearranged segments are TRBV27 and TRBJ1-2; no D gene can be assigned with confidence. Material for sequencing was PBMCs. The DNA is TGTGCCAGCAGACCTAGCATAGCGGCTAGCTATGGCTACACCTTC. Translated, it reads CASRPSIAASYGYTF.